The 21 T cell receptor beta chains given below trace back to one sample, sequenced in a study of blood T cell repertoires in COVID-19. Libraries were prepared by immunoSEQ multiplex PCR; TCRdb keeps only in-frame clonotypes and omits some of them. The profile covers 60,000 or so clones, with over 70% appearing a single time and 3% to 3.5% taken by the ten largest. The sample was peripheral blood. The receptors were gathered from a man aged 60-69 years with acute or convalescent COVID-19.

The chain is built from TRBV4-1 and TRBJ1-4; weak D call: TRBD1 (5 bases). In germline, CDR1 is MGHRA, CDR2 YSYEKL. V lost 4 bases and J lost 8, with 11 bases in between. The CDR3 has 13 amino acids. The chain's CDR3 is CASSPYGGEKLFF. Here the CDR3 DNA reads TGCGCCAGCAGCCCTTACGGGGGGGAAAAACTGTTTTTT.

The genes are TRBV27 and TRBJ2-6; 9 nucleotides align to TRBD1. This CDR3 is built from 16 residues. Germline loops: CDR1 MNHEY, CDR2 SMNVEV (reference sequence). Trimming removed 5 bases from V and 2 bases from J; junction bases left unmatched: 4. The CDR3 DNA is TGTGCCAGCAGTCCTCGGACAGGGGCTGGGGCCAACGTCCTGACTTTC. Amino acid sequence: CASSPRTGAGANVLTF.

This chain uses TRBV5-1 with TRBJ2-1; 9 positions agree with TRBD1. V shed 2 bases and J 6 bases; nucleotides not matched to a gene: 3. The CDR3 spans 14 residues. Per the germline V gene, CDR1 is SGHRS and CDR2 is YFSETQ. CDR3 in amino acids: CASSFDRGANEQFF. The CDR3 DNA sequence: TGCGCCAGCAGCTTTGACAGGGGGGCCAATGAGCAGTTCTTC. The whole variable domain, remainder taken from reference TRBV5-1 and TRBJ2-1, is KAGVTQTPRYLIKTRGQQVTLSCSPISGHRSVSWYQQTPGQGLQFLFEYFSETQRNKGNFPGRFSGRQFSNSRSEMNVSTLELGDSALYLCASSFDRGANEQFFGPGTRLTVL.

This chain connects TRBV19 to TRBJ2-1, with unresolved D. Germline V CDR1 and CDR2: LNHDA, SQIVND (reference sequence). V was cut by 7 bases and J by 7 bases, with 8 bases left in between. The CDR3 loop spans 11 amino acids. CDR3 region: CASTHGNEQFF. The CDR3 nucleotides are TGTGCCAGTACCCACGGTAATGAGCAGTTCTTC.

The chain couples TRBV24-1 to TRBJ1-2; D remains ambiguous. Trimming removed 6 bases at V and 3 bases at J, with 7 bases between. The CDR3 has 12 residues. Germline V gene sequence: CDR1 KGHDR, CDR2 SFDVKD. CDR3 amino acids: CATSSADYGYTF. The CDR3 bases are TGTGCCACCAGTTCCGCGGACTATGGCTACACCTTC.

The genes are TRBV29-1 and TRBJ1-5, with TRBD1 identical over 12 bases. With 6 bases clipped from V and 1 base from J, the junction kept 7 bases outside the gene matches. The CDR3 has 16 residues. Germline V gives CDR1 SQVTM, CDR2 ANQGSEA. This CDR3 is CSVGTGGAGSNQPQHF. As DNA, the CDR3 is TGCAGCGTAGGGACAGGGGGCGCGGGAAGCAATCAGCCCCAGCATTTT.

This chain connects TRBV12-3 or TRBV12-4 to TRBJ2-1, with D uncertain. The CDR3 has 11 amino acids. The V and J ends lost 4 bases and 9 bases respectively, with 7 bases between them. This chain's CDR3 is CASSSVGEQFF. CDR3 nucleotides: TGTGCCAGCAGTTCCGTCGGTGAGCAGTTCTTC.

V and J are TRBV29-1 and TRBJ1-1; tentative D call: TRBD1 (5 bases). CDR3 length equals 13 residues. Per germline, CDR1 SQVTM and CDR2 ANQGSEA. The V end was cut by 6 bases, the J end by 6 bases, with 17 bases between. Here the CDR3 reads CSVSQDKGAEAFF. DNA of the CDR3: TGCAGCGTATCACAGGATAAGGGCGCTGAAGCTTTCTTT. The full variable domain, in which reference TRBV29-1 and TRBJ1-1 provide the parts outside the CDR3, is SAVISQKPSRDICQRGTSLTIQCQVDSQVTMMFWYRQQPGQSLTLIATANQGSEATYESGFVIDKFPISRPNLTFSTLTVSNMSPEDSSIYLCSVSQDKGAEAFFGQGTRLTVV.

In its sample, this clone was seen many times. V usage is TRBV5-1 and J usage is TRBJ2-1, with 7 bases aligning to TRBD2. The J segment lost 11 bases and the V segment lost 1 base, leaving 3 bases of the junction unmatched. This CDR3 is 12 amino acids long. The germline V gene encodes CDR1 SGHRS and CDR2 YFSETQ. The CDR3 loop reads CASSLIGGKQFF. The CDR3 DNA sequence: TGCGCCAGCAGCTTGATCGGGGGGAAGCAGTTCTTC.

This chain connects TRBV28 to TRBJ1-5; 7 bases map to TRBD1. After removal of 6 bases from V and 5 bases from J, the junction contained 4 bases not matched to a gene. The germline CDR1 and CDR2 sequences are MDHEN and SYDVKM. This CDR3 comprises 13 residues. The CDR3 protein is CASSGQVYQPQHF. In DNA form, the CDR3 reads TGTGCCAGCAGCGGACAGGTCTATCAGCCCCAGCATTTT. Using reference TRBV28 and TRBJ1-5 for the parts outside the CDR3, the full variable domain is DVKVTQSSRYLVKRTGEKVFLECVQDMDHENMFWYRQDPGLGLRLIYFSYDVKMKEKGDIPEGYSVSREKKERFSLILESASTNQTSMYLCASSGQVYQPQHFGDGTRLSIL.

In DNA, the CDR3 is TGCGCCAGCGGACCGCTAGCGGGGGGTTCCTACGAGCAGTACTTC. Its protein is CASGPLAGGSYEQYF. This chain joins TRBV10-2 and TRBJ2-7; 11 nucleotides align to TRBD2. This CDR3 spans 15 amino acids. V was clipped by 8 bases and J by 1 base; unmatched bases: 7. CDR1 and CDR2 from the germline V gene are WSHSY and SAAADI.

V and J are TRBV11-2 and TRBJ2-1, with 10 bases matching TRBD2. The length of the CDR3 is 16 residues. After removal of 5 bases from V and 8 bases from J, the junction contained 12 bases not matched to a gene. Germline assignment: CDR1 SGHAT and CDR2 FQNNGV. The chain's CDR3 is CASSPGLAVSPYEQFF. The CDR3 DNA reads as TGTGCCAGCAGCCCCGGACTAGCGGTCTCTCCCTATGAGCAGTTCTTC.

This rearrangement joins TRBV19 to TRBJ2-1, with unresolved D. The V gene's germline CDR1 is LNHDA and CDR2 SQIVND (reference sequence). V lost 3 bases and J lost 7, with 10 bases in between. This CDR3 comprises 13 residues. CDR3 DNA sequence: TGTGCCAGTAGTATTGAATGGCAGAATGAGCAGTTCTTC. Its protein is CASSIEWQNEQFF. The complete variable domain, with remaining parts taken from reference TRBV19 and TRBJ2-1, reads DGGITQSPKYLFRKEGQNVTLSCEQNLNHDAMYWYRQDPGQGLRLIYYSQIVNDFQKGDIAEGYSVSREKKESFPLTVTSAQKNPTAFYLCASSIEWQNEQFFGPGTRLTVL.

The chain has TRBV5-4 and TRBJ2-3; 8 bases agree with TRBD2. The J segment lost 0 bases and the V segment lost 2 bases, leaving 5 bases of the junction unmatched. The length of the CDR3 is 16 residues. Germline-derived CDR1 and CDR2 are SGHNT and YYREEE (reference sequence). The CDR3: CASSFGGEPSTDTQYF. CDR3 coding DNA: TGTGCCAGCAGCTTCGGGGGGGAGCCTAGCACAGATACGCAGTATTTT.

CDR3 amino acids: CASSPFKGGNTEAFF. The CDR3, as DNA: TGTGCCAGCTCACCCTTCAAAGGGGGGAACACTGAAGCTTTCTTT. This chain links TRBV18 with TRBJ1-1, with D maybe TRBD1 (6 bases). Germline V gene data show CDR1 as KGHSH and CDR2 as LQKENI. The ends were cut back, 3 bases at V and 1 base at J, with 12 bases in the middle. The CDR3 runs 15 residues.

The genes are TRBV2 and TRBJ2-4, with 8 bases aligning to TRBD1. In germline, CDR1 is SNHLY, CDR2 FYNNEI. This CDR3 has 13 amino acids. The ends lost 3 bases at V and 8 bases at J; junction bases unmatched: 3. CDR3 loop: CASSEDRADIQYF. For the CDR3, the DNA is TGTGCCAGCAGTGAGGACAGGGCGGACATTCAGTACTTC.

A single count supports this clone. The chain joins TRBV14 to TRBJ2-5, with D maybe TRBD2 (6 bases). The germline gives CDR1 SGHDN, CDR2 FVKESK. The V end was cut by 1 base, the J end by 7 bases, with 13 bases between. CDR3 length: 14 amino acids. The CDR3 DNA follows: TGTGCCAGCAGCCAAGTGGACTATACTGGGACCCAGTACTTC. It specifies CASSQVDYTGTQYF.

This rearrangement joins TRBV10-3 to TRBJ2-2; 10 nucleotides agree with TRBD1. From germline, CDR1 is ENHRY and CDR2 SYGVKD. V lost 7 bases and J lost 3; bases outside the gene matches: 5. The CDR3 sequence is 15 residues long. In DNA, the CDR3 is TGTGCCATCAAGTCCGGGACAGGGGACACCGGGGAGCTGTTTTTT. Translation gives CAIKSGTGDTGELFF.

The V gene is TRBV25-1, the J gene TRBJ1-6; 9 positions agree with TRBD1. With 1 base clipped from V and 10 bases from J, the junction kept 14 bases outside the gene matches. CDR1 MGHDK and CDR2 SYGVNS come from the germline V gene. CDR3 length: 18 residues. The CDR3 sequence: CASSELGTGLLGRSPLHF. CDR3 bases: TGTGCCAGCAGTGAATTGGGGACAGGGCTCCTGGGTAGATCACCCCTCCACTTT.

V usage is TRBV19 and J usage is TRBJ2-2, with 7 bases lining up with TRBD1. CDR3 length: 16 amino acids. Trimming removed 5 bases from V and 5 bases from J; junction bases left unmatched: 11. CDR1 and CDR2 from the germline V gene are LNHDA and SQIVND (reference sequence). CDR3 DNA: TGTGCCAGTAGTGCCACAAGACAGGGAAGGACCGGGGAGCTGTTTTTT. It is translated as CASSATRQGRTGELFF. The whole variable domain, remainder taken from reference TRBV19 and TRBJ2-2, is DGGITQSPKYLFRKEGQNVTLSCEQNLNHDAMYWYRQDPGQGLRLIYYSQIVNDFQKGDIAEGYSVSREKKESFPLTVTSAQKNPTAFYLCASSATRQGRTGELFFGEGSRLTVL.

The J gene is TRBJ2-4, the V gene TRBV7-2, with TRBD1 identical over 7 bases. The germline gives CDR1 SGHTA, CDR2 FQGNSA. CDR3 size: 15 residues. V lost 5 bases, J lost 2 bases, and 6 bases stayed unmatched. The DNA of the CDR3 is TGTGCCAGCAGCCCCGACAGGGTAACCAAAAACATTCAGTACTTC. Protein: CASSPDRVTKNIQYF.